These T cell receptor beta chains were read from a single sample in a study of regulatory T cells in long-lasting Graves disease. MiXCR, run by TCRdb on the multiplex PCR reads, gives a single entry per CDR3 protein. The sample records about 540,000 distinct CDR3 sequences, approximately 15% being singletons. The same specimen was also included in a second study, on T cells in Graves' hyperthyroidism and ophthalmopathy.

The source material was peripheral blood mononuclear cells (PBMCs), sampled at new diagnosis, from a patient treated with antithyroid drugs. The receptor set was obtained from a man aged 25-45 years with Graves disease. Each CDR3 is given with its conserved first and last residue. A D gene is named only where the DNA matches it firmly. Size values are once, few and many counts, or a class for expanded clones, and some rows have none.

TGTGCCACCAGCCCCCTAGCGGGGGCCTACAATGAGCAGTTCTTC CATSPLAGAYNEQFF TRBJ2-1 TRBD2 few TRBV15
TGTGCCAGCAGTGAAGCGGGGTCTTTCAGGGACTCCACCGGGGAGCTGTTTTTT CASSEAGSFRDSTGELFF TRBJ2-2 NA many TRBV2
TGTGCCATCGGACAGGGGGAAACCGGGGAGCTGTTTTTT CAIGQGETGELFF TRBJ2-2 TRBD1 NA TRBV10-3
TGTGCCATCAGTGAGTCTTTTGCGAACAATGAGCAGTTCTTC CAISESFANNEQFF TRBJ2-1 NA few TRBV10-3
TGTGCCAGCAGTGAGACTAGCGGGACTATGAAGAGAGGGCAGTACTTC CASSETSGTMKRGQYF TRBJ2-4 TRBD2 NA TRBV2
TGTGCCAGCAGTTCCGTTCGGACAGGGTACGAGCAGTACTTC CASSSVRTGYEQYF TRBJ2-7 TRBD1 many TRBV6-2/TRBV6-3
TGCAGTGCTAGAGATGGGTCAGGGGGTGAAGCTTTCTTT CSARDGSGGEAFF TRBJ1-1 TRBD1 NA TRBV20-1
TGCAGCGTTTATTTCATTGACGCCTTTCCCTACGAGCAGTACTTC CSVYFIDAFPYEQYF TRBJ2-7 NA few TRBV29-1
TGTGCCAGCAGCTTAGTTAACAATGAGCAGTTCTTC CASSLVNNEQFF TRBJ2-1 NA many TRBV11-3
TGTGCCACCAGTGCCTCGGTCGGCACTGAAGCTTTCTTT CATSASVGTEAFF TRBJ1-1 NA few TRBV24-1
TGTGCCAGTAGTGAGGCTTCCTACAATGAGCAGTTCTTC CASSEASYNEQFF TRBJ2-1 NA NA TRBV19
TGTGCCACCAGTGAGTTTGGGGGGCAGAAAAACAATGAGCAGTTCTTC CATSEFGGQKNNEQFF TRBJ2-1 NA many TRBV24-1
TGCGCCAGCAGCTTGGAAGGACTAGCGACCGAGACCCAGTACTTC CASSLEGLATETQYF TRBJ2-5 TRBD2 few TRBV5-1
TGTGCCAGCTCATCCCCAGGGACAGATACGCAGTATTTT CASSSPGTDTQYF TRBJ2-3 NA many TRBV18
TGTGCCAGCAGCTCTGGGACAGGGGCCAGGGATGAGCAGTTCTTC CASSSGTGARDEQFF TRBJ2-1 TRBD1 many TRBV6-2/TRBV6-3
TGTGCCAGCAGCTATAGCGTGGCGACCCAGTACTTC CASSYSVATQYF TRBJ2-5 NA many TRBV7-9
TGCAGTGCTAGTCTGGGCTATAGTTACAATGAGCAGTTCTTC CSASLGYSYNEQFF TRBJ2-1 NA many TRBV20-1
TGTGCCAGCAGTGAGGCGGGACACTACAATGAGCAGTTCTTC CASSEAGHYNEQFF TRBJ2-1 NA NA TRBV6-1
TGTGCCAGCAGTGCAGGCTATGATAGCAATCAGCCCCAGCATTTT CASSAGYDSNQPQHF TRBJ1-5 NA many TRBV2
TGCAGTGCTAGAGACAACTCGGACGAGCAGTACTTC CSARDNSDEQYF TRBJ2-7 NA many TRBV20-1
TGTGCCAGCAGATTAGTGGCTAGCGGGAGAGAGACCCAGTACTTC CASRLVASGRETQYF TRBJ2-5 TRBD2 many TRBV7-2
TGCAGTGCCCGTTCCTATGAGGGACCGGTTTCGTGGGAGCAGTACTTC CSARSYEGPVSWEQYF TRBJ2-7 NA many TRBV20-1
TGCAGTGTCCGGACCGGGATGAACACTGAAGCTTTCTTT CSVRTGMNTEAFF TRBJ1-1 NA NA TRBV20-1
TGTGCCAGCACTTCAGGCCCAGGGTTATTCGACGAGCAGTACTTC CASTSGPGLFDEQYF TRBJ2-7 NA many TRBV25-1
TGTGCCAGCAGAATACTTCTCGGTGGGACAGGGGGCCGGTCCACCGGGGAGCTGTTTTTT CASRILLGGTGGRSTGELFF TRBJ2-2 TRBD1 many TRBV6-1
TGTGCCTCGTCCCGGGACAGGGAGGGCACCTTC CASSRDREGTF TRBJ1-2 TRBD1 many TRBV30
TGTGCCAGCAGCTTAAGCGGCGGGGAGCTGTTTTTT CASSLSGGELFF TRBJ2-2 NA many TRBV5-1
TGTGCCAGCAGCATCAGTAGCGGGAGGGAGCAGTACTTC CASSISSGREQYF TRBJ2-7 TRBD2 many TRBV7-9
TGTGCCAGCAGCTTGGTGAATGCCGGGGAGCTGTTTTTT CASSLVNAGELFF TRBJ2-2 NA NA TRBV5-5
TGCGCCAGCAGCCCCGCCAGGAGTACGCAGTATTTT CASSPARSTQYF TRBJ2-3 NA many TRBV5-1
TGTGCCAGCGGGGAGGGGTTTTACTACGAGCAGTACTTC CASGEGFYYEQYF TRBJ2-7 TRBD2 few TRBV14
TGTGCCAGCAGTTTCGGCGTACCCTACGAGCAGTACTTC CASSFGVPYEQYF TRBJ2-7 NA many TRBV27
TGCGCCAGCAGTGACTCCGGGACTAGCGGGCAGTTCTTC CASSDSGTSGQFF TRBJ2-1 TRBD2 NA TRBV10-2
TGTGCCAGCAGAGCAGGTCTCCGACTAGCCAAAAACATTCAGTACTTC CASRAGLRLAKNIQYF TRBJ2-4 NA few TRBV6-1
TGCGCCAGCCACGGAGGGGGACAGAACACAGATACGCAGTATTTT CASHGGGQNTDTQYF TRBJ2-3 NA many TRBV5-1
TGTGCCAGCAGCTGGCGAGGGGAATTGAACACTGAAGCTTTCTTT CASSWRGELNTEAFF TRBJ1-1 NA NA TRBV6-2/TRBV6-3
TGTGCCAGCGCGACAGGAGTAAATCAGCCCCAGCATTTT CASATGVNQPQHF TRBJ1-5 NA NA TRBV9
TGCGCCAGCAGTGCGGGCAGGATGTCGGAGACCCAGTACTTC CASSAGRMSETQYF TRBJ2-5 NA many TRBV10-2
TGTGCCAGCAGCTTATATTTAGCGGGAGATGAGCAGTTCTTC CASSLYLAGDEQFF TRBJ2-1 TRBD2 few TRBV12-3/TRBV12-4
TGTGCCAGCAGCCGAGTTGGGGTGGCGCAGTATTTT CASSRVGVAQYF TRBJ2-3 NA many TRBV27
TGTGCCATCGGGCAGCCATATGGCTACACCTTC CAIGQPYGYTF TRBJ1-2 NA NA TRBV10-3
TGTGCCAGCAGCTTCTCCCCGCGGGAGGGCAGCGGTGAGCAGTTCTTC CASSFSPREGSGEQFF TRBJ2-1 TRBD2 many TRBV11-2
TGTGCCTGGTTTCGGGACGGTGACTATGGCTACACCTTC CAWFRDGDYGYTF TRBJ1-2 NA many TRBV30
TGTGCCAGTAGTATGCGGGGACAGCCTAACACTGAAGCTTTCTTT CASSMRGQPNTEAFF TRBJ1-1 TRBD1 few TRBV19
TGTGCCAGCAGTCACACTCCGTCGGGAGTCTACAATGAGCAGTTCTTC CASSHTPSGVYNEQFF TRBJ2-1 NA many TRBV6-2/TRBV6-3
TGTGCCATCAGGGCGGGGGCGGAGGGGCCCTCCTACGAGCAGTACTTC CAIRAGAEGPSYEQYF TRBJ2-7 NA many TRBV10-3
TGTGCCAGCAGTTCCACTGGACTAGCGGGAGGGCCCTATCTCCCCGAGCAGTACTTC CASSSTGLAGGPYLPEQYF TRBJ2-7 TRBD2 many TRBV7-9
TGTGCCACCAGTGCAGGACTAGAAAGCAATGAGCAGTTCTTC CATSAGLESNEQFF TRBJ2-1 TRBD2 few TRBV24-1
TGCGCCAGCAGCTTGGAATCCAGGGCTAATAATGAAAAACTGTTTTTT CASSLESRANNEKLFF TRBJ1-4 NA NA TRBV5-1
TGCAGTGCAGCCTCGACCCTGGGGCCCTACGAGCAGTACTTC CSAASTLGPYEQYF TRBJ2-7 NA NA TRBV20-1
TGTGCCAGCAGCCAGCAGCTAGTGCTCGAGCAGTACTTC CASSQQLVLEQYF TRBJ2-7 NA many TRBV5-4
TGTGCCAGCATCCCAACCCCCCTTAGCGCGGGATCCTACAATGAGCAGTTCTTC CASIPTPLSAGSYNEQFF TRBJ2-1 NA NA TRBV7-9
TGTGCCAGCAGTTGCTCAGGGGGCGAGCAGTACTTC CASSCSGGEQYF TRBJ2-7 TRBD1 NA TRBV28
TGTGCCAGCAGTTACTCGATGTGGGGGGAGCTGTTTTTT CASSYSMWGELFF TRBJ2-2 NA many TRBV6-2/TRBV6-3
TGTGCCAGCAGTTTAGGGGGGGAGTATGAGCAGTTCTTC CASSLGGEYEQFF TRBJ2-1 NA NA TRBV12-3/TRBV12-4
TGTGCCACCAGTGAGCCTCCGTATATTACAGGGGGCAGTGGAGATACGCAGTATTTT CATSEPPYITGGSGDTQYF TRBJ2-3 TRBD1 many TRBV24-1
TGTGCCAGCAGTCCCCCGGGTACTAGAGAAGGCGAGCAGTACTTC CASSPPGTREGEQYF TRBJ2-7 NA NA TRBV12-3/TRBV12-4
TGTGCCAGCAGTCCCCTTAGGGGGAGGGCCAGTGAGCAGTTCTTC CASSPLRGRASEQFF TRBJ2-1 NA many TRBV7-9
TGTGCCAGCACCCGGGACTCCAATTCACCCCTCCACTTT CASTRDSNSPLHF TRBJ1-6 NA few TRBV6-2/TRBV6-3
TGCGCCAGCAGCACGGGACAAAACCAAGGGACCCAGTACTTC CASSTGQNQGTQYF TRBJ2-5 NA many TRBV5-1